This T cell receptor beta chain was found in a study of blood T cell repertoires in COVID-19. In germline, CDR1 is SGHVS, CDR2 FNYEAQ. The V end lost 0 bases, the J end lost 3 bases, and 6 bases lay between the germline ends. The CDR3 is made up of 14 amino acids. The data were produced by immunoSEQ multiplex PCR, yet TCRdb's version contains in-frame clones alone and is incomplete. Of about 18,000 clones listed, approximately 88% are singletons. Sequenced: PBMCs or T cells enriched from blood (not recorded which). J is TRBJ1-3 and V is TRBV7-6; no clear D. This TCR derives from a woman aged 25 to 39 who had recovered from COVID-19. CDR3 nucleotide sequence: TGTGCCAGCAGCTTAGCCGGTGATGGAAACACCATATATTTT. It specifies CASSLAGDGNTIYF. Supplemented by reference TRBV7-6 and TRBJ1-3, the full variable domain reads GAGVSQSPRYKVTKRGQDVALRCDPISGHVSLYWYRQALGQGPEFLTYFNYEAQQDKSGLPNDRFSAERPEGSISTLTIQRTEQRDSAMYRCASSLAGDGNTIYFGEGSWLTVV.